Following are 15 T cell receptor beta chains from one sample sequenced in a study of blood T cell repertoires in COVID-19. The method was immunoSEQ multiplex PCR; TCRdb's version includes in-frame clones alone and lacks a portion of them. The table lists about 210,000 clones, 89% of them singletons, with approximately 8% in the top ten. Material for sequencing was PBMCs or T cells enriched from blood (not recorded which). These receptors all stem from a woman between 18 and 29 years old who had recovered from COVID-19.

This clone occurred once. The genes are TRBV29-1 and TRBJ2-5, with a weak D call TRBD2 (6 bases). Trimming pared 1 base from V and 0 bases from J, leaving 21 bases between. Per germline, CDR1 SQVTM and CDR2 ANQGSEA. The CDR3 runs 18 residues. CDR3 sequence: CSVEGIDEGTEYQETQYF. CDR3 nucleotides: TGCAGCGTTGAAGGAATAGACGAGGGGACTGAGTACCAAGAGACCCAGTACTTC.

This chain uses TRBV7-9 with TRBJ2-2; 10 bases line up with TRBD2. The CDR3 sequence is 14 residues long. The V gene's germline CDR1 is SEHNR and CDR2 FQNEAQ (reference sequence). Trimming at V came to 6 bases and at J to 6 bases, leaving 4 bases not matched to a gene. The CDR3 DNA sequence: TGTGCCAGCAGTGGAGGACTAGCGGCCGGGGAGCTGTTTTTT. Translated: CASSGGLAAGELFF.

CDR3 DNA: TGCGCCAGCAGCCCTAGGACAGAGTCTGGAAACACCATATATTTT. Its translation: CASSPRTESGNTIYF. The rearrangement uses TRBV10-1 and TRBJ1-3, with a weak D call TRBD1 (6 bases). The CDR3 is made up of 15 amino acids. Germline V lookup: CDR1 WNHNN, CDR2 SYGVQD (reference sequence). V dropped 6 bases and J dropped 1 base, with 13 bases sitting between them.

The V and J genes are TRBV12-5 and TRBJ1-3; possibly TRBD1 for D (5 bases). This CDR3 comprises 14 residues. Germline CDR1 is LGHNT and CDR2 is FRNRAP. The V end was cut by 0 bases, the J end by 4 bases, with 7 bases between. The CDR3 is CASGLVQDGNTIYF. CDR3 DNA: TGTGCTAGTGGTTTGGTACAGGACGGAAACACCATATATTTT.

The chain is built from TRBV9 and TRBJ2-7, with 9 bases identical to TRBD1. Unmatched junction bases numbered 9, after V lost 3 bases and J lost 5 bases. Germline-derived CDR1 and CDR2 are SGDLS and YYNGEE. The CDR3 is 15 amino acids. CDR3 DNA sequence: TGTGCCAGCAGCGCCCTAGACAGGGGGAGCGACGAGCAGTACTTC. Translation gives CASSALDRGSDEQYF.

J is TRBJ2-7 and V is TRBV27; tentative D call: TRBD1 (8 bases). This CDR3 is 16 amino acids long. Germline CDR1 and CDR2: MNHEY and SMNVEV (reference sequence). Trimming removed 2 bases from V and 2 bases from J, with 16 bases in between. In DNA, the CDR3 is TGTGCCAGCAGTTTACGCGGACAGGGACTAACCTACGAGCAGTACTTC. Translated, it gives CASSLRGQGLTYEQYF.

The gene calls are TRBV4-1 and TRBJ1-1; D may be TRBD1 (5 bases). Germline CDR1 and CDR2: MGHRA and YSYEKL. This CDR3 is built from 16 residues. Trimming took 0 bases from V and 4 from J, leaving 15 bases between them. The CDR3 here is CASSQEAQGRGTEAFF. The CDR3 DNA is TGCGCCAGCAGCCAAGAAGCGCAGGGTCGCGGCACTGAAGCTTTCTTT.

The chain uses TRBV2 and TRBJ1-4; D is uncertain. From germline, CDR1 is SNHLY and CDR2 FYNNEI. V lost 7 bases and J lost 8, with 17 bases in between. The CDR3 has 14 residues. CDR3 loop: CASTTNGSGEKLFF. The CDR3 nucleotides are TGTGCCAGCACTACCAACGGGAGTGGGGAAAAACTGTTTTTT.

The chain is built from TRBV30 and TRBJ2-7; the match to TRBD2 covers 13 bases. The CDR3 runs 16 residues. CDR1 GTSNPN and CDR2 SVGIG come from the germline V gene (reference sequence). J was trimmed by 7 bases and V by 2 bases; bases with no gene match: 11. The CDR3 DNA follows: TGTGCCTGGAGTAGTACTAGCGGGGGGGCCGTGTATGAGCAGTACTTC. It encodes CAWSSTSGGAVYEQYF. The full variable domain, completed using reference TRBV30 and TRBJ2-7, is SQTIHQWPATLVQPVGSPLSLECTVEGTSNPNLYWYRQAAGRGLQLLFYSVGIGQISSEVPQNLSASRPQDRQFILSSKKLLLSDSGFYLCAWSSTSGGAVYEQYFGPGTRLTVT.

V and J are TRBV21-1 and TRBJ2-7; the table's D gene call, TRBD1, was not cross checked with the DNA. TRBV21-1 is noted as a pseudogene. This CDR3 comprises 17 residues. For the CDR3, the DNA is TGTGCCTCAGCTGACCATCTCTTGTCCTCAGGCTCCTACGAGCAGTACTTC. It is translated as CASADHLLSSGSYEQYF.

In this sample, this clone turned up once. The V gene is TRBV5-1, the J gene TRBJ2-3, with D possibly TRBD1 on 6 matching bases. CDR3 length: 14 residues. Deletions cut 4 bases from V and 0 bases from J, with 9 bases between. The germline CDR1 and CDR2 sequences are SGHRS and YFSETQ. The CDR3 nucleotides read TGCGCCAGCAGCCTTGGGACAAGCACAGATACGCAGTATTTT. Residues: CASSLGTSTDTQYF. The full variable domain, rest sourced from reference TRBV5-1 and TRBJ2-3, is KAGVTQTPRYLIKTRGQQVTLSCSPISGHRSVSWYQQTPGQGLQFLFEYFSETQRNKGNFPGRFSGRQFSNSRSEMNVSTLELGDSALYLCASSLGTSTDTQYFGPGTRLTVL.

This clone is a singleton in its sample. J is TRBJ2-6 and V is TRBV9; TRBD1 agrees at 7 bases. Germline V CDR1 and CDR2: SGDLS, YYNGEE. The junction had 6 bases not matched to a gene; V was cut back by 0 bases and J by 0 bases. CDR3 length equals 18 residues. CDR3 in amino acids: CASSVDDRDNSGANVLTF. The CDR3 bases are TGTGCCAGCAGCGTAGATGACAGGGACAACTCTGGGGCCAACGTCCTGACTTTC.

The genes are TRBV30 and TRBJ1-6, with 7 bases matching TRBD1. CDR3 length: 16 residues. The J segment lost 2 bases and the V segment lost 2 bases, leaving 6 bases of the junction unmatched. Germline CDR1 is GTSNPN and CDR2 is SVGIG (reference sequence). This chain's CDR3 is CAWSSDRAAYNSPLHF. The CDR3 region has the DNA TGTGCCTGGAGTTCCGACAGGGCGGCCTATAATTCACCCCTCCACTTT.

This sequence joins TRBV6-5 and TRBJ2-1; perhaps TRBD1 as D (5 bases). This CDR3 comprises 14 residues. Germline CDR1 and CDR2: MNHEY and SVGAGI. The germline V and J ends were trimmed by 6 bases and 5 bases, with 14 bases remaining between them. This chain's CDR3 is CASRGWGPDNEQFF. The CDR3 region has the DNA TGTGCCAGCAGGGGGTGGGGCCCGGACAATGAGCAGTTCTTC.

The rearrangement joins TRBV27 to TRBJ1-5; 7 bases are shared with TRBD1. The length of the CDR3 is 14 residues. Germline CDR1 and CDR2: MNHEY and SMNVEV (reference sequence). The J segment lost 5 bases and the V segment lost 6 bases, leaving 7 bases of the junction unmatched. CDR3 nucleotides: TGTGCCAGCAGCCCTTCAGGGGGGTATCAGCCCCAGCATTTT. Protein product: CASSPSGGYQPQHF.